This T cell receptor beta chain was sequenced in a study of T cell changes during pregnancy in multiple sclerosis. Only in-frame clones appear in the TCRdb table, and some are missing; sequencing was by immunoSEQ multiplex PCR. The sample carries roughly 32,000 clones, about 89% recorded once. The CDR3 contains 13 residues. The germline V and J ends were trimmed by 6 bases and 7 bases, with 12 bases remaining between them. CDR1 is LNHDA, CDR2 SQIVND, per germline (reference sequence). The clonotype originates from a female donor with multiple sclerosis, enrolled in a pregnancy study. Source: CD8+ T cells from peripheral blood mononuclear cells, taken in the third trimester of pregnancy. This chain connects TRBV19 to TRBJ1-4; tentatively, D is TRBD1 (6 bases). In DNA form, the CDR3 reads TGTGCCAGTAGCCGGGGGGGCGGTGAAAAACTGTTTTTT. This sequence encodes CASSRGGGEKLFF. The entire variable domain, with the rest obtained from reference TRBV19 and TRBJ1-4, is as follows: DGGITQSPKYLFRKEGQNVTLSCEQNLNHDAMYWYRQDPGQGLRLIYYSQIVNDFQKGDIAEGYSVSREKKESFPLTVTSAQKNPTAFYLCASSRGGGEKLFFGSGTQLSVL.